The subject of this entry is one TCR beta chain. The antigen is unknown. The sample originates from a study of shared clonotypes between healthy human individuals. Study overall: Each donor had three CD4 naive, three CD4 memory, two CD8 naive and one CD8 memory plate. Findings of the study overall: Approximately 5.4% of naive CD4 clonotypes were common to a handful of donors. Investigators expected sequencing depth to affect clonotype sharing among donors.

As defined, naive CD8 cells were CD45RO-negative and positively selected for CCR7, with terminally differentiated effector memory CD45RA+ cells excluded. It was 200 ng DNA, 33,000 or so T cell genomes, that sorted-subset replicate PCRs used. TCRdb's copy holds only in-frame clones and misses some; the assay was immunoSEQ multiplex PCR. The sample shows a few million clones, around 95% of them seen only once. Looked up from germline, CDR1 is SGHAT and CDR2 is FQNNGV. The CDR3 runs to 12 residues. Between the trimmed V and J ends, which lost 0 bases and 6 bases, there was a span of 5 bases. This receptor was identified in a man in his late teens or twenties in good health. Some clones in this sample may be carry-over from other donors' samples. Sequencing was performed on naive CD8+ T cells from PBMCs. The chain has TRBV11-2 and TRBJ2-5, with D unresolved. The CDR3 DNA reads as TGTGCCAGCAGCTTAGATCGGCAGACCCAGTACTTC. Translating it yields CASSLDRQTQYF.